The clone carrying this TCR beta chain was seen repeatedly, ten times or more. What it binds is not known. The CDR3 loop spans 15 amino acids. Trimming at V came to 2 bases and at J to 3 bases, leaving 4 bases not matched to a gene. The V gene's germline CDR1 is SGHTA and CDR2 FQGTGA. This sample is drawn from a study of T-cell memory formation after mild COVID-19. TCRdb analysed the 5' RACE reads with MiXCR anew, one entry per CDR3 protein. Here the sample spans roughly 35,000 distinct CDR3 sequences, about 7.3% being singletons. The study, taken as a whole, reports: Clones that shrank (day 15 to 85) were balanced CD4/CD8, whereas later expanders leaned CD4+.

The sample taken for sequencing was PBMCs or a T cell subset sorted from them (not recorded which). The chain has TRBV7-3 and TRBJ2-7; 10 bases align to TRBD2. The clonotype comes from a man younger than 35 who had mild COVID-19 (a few samples of this study predate the infection). Cell type and time point are not known. Written as DNA, the CDR3 is TGTGCCAGCAGCTTAGACGCTAGCGGGGGCTACGAGCAGTACTTC. Protein: CASSLDASGGYEQYF.